Listed here are 18 T cell receptor beta chains from one sample, sequenced in a study of cytomegalovirus exposure and HLA in healthy donors. PCR primers comprised 60 Vbeta and 13 Jbeta primers. Repertoires were generated with immunoSEQ multiplex PCR, while TCRdb's copy carries only in-frame clones and drops some. Seen in this sample are under 130,000 clones; the ten most common clones hold approximately 3.5%. Material: PBMCs. These receptor sequences come from a middle-aged man in good health and CMV-seronegative.

This chain uses TRBV7-2 with TRBJ2-2; 7 bases fit TRBD2. Germline loops: CDR1 SGHTA, CDR2 FQGNSA. The length of the CDR3 is 14 residues. V gave up 5 bases and J gave up 7 bases; unmatched junction bases: 7. CDR3 sequence reads: CASSPWGGYGELFF. The CDR3 DNA reads as TGTGCCAGCAGCCCATGGGGGGGGTACGGGGAGCTGTTTTTT.

V gene TRBV28 combines with J gene TRBJ2-1; 8 bases are a match to TRBD2. Germline V gene lookup returns CDR1 MDHEN and CDR2 SYDVKM. The CDR3 sequence is 15 residues long. Trimming removed 5 bases from V and 5 bases from J; junction bases left unmatched: 8. The CDR3 sequence is CASSARTSWNNEQFF. CDR3 DNA sequence: TGTGCCAGCAGTGCGCGGACTAGCTGGAACAATGAGCAGTTCTTC.

Note on this clone: At one of its ends the junction is not consistent with the germline gene, which may arise from a read error. The chain links TRBV5-1 to TRBJ2-5, with 12 bases fitting TRBD1. Germline CDR1 and CDR2: SGHRS and YFSETQ. This CDR3 comprises 15 residues. The DNA for the CDR3 is TGCGCCAGCAGCAAGGGACAGGGGGCAGGAGAGGCCCAGTACTTC. Its translation is CASSKGQGAGEAQYF. The variable domain in full, completed from reference TRBV5-1 and TRBJ2-5, reads KAGVTQTPRYLIKTRGQQVTLSCSPISGHRSVSWYQQTPGQGLQFLFEYFSETQRNKGNFPGRFSGRQFSNSRSEMNVSTLELGDSALYLCASSKGQGAGEAQYFGPGTRLLVL.

The chain is built from TRBV27 and TRBJ1-4; 9 bases align to TRBD1. This CDR3 contains 21 residues. V lost 1 base and J lost 0; bases outside the gene matches: 15. The germline gives CDR1 MNHEY, CDR2 SMNVEV (reference sequence). The CDR3 loop reads CASSLYPVTGGDTATNEKLFF. The CDR3 coding sequence is TGTGCCAGCAGTTTATACCCCGTGACAGGGGGGGATACTGCAACTAATGAAAAACTGTTTTTT.

The chain is built from TRBV7-2 and TRBJ1-5, with 8 bases matching TRBD1. Germline CDR1 SGHTA, CDR2 FQGNSA. CDR3 length equals 15 residues. J was trimmed by 1 base and V by 10 bases; bases with no gene match: 9. CDR3 sequence: CATKEQGASNQPQHF. In DNA form, the CDR3 reads TGTGCCACGAAAGAGCAGGGGGCAAGCAATCAGCCCCAGCATTTT.

The chain employs TRBV30 and TRBJ2-1; 7 nucleotides line up with TRBD2. The V gene's germline CDR1 is GTSNPN and CDR2 SVGIG (reference sequence). The CDR3 is 13 amino acids. V dropped 4 bases and J dropped 1; count of bases not matched to a gene: 1. CDR3 sequence (DNA): TGTGCCTGGACAGCGGGGTCCTACAATGAGCAGTTCTTC. This encodes CAWTAGSYNEQFF.

The J gene is TRBJ1-5, the V gene TRBV27, with 9 nucleotides matching TRBD1. The CDR3 runs to 16 residues. Germline loops: CDR1 MNHEY, CDR2 SMNVEV (reference sequence). Losses at the gene ends were 0 bases for V and 4 bases for J; bases not matched to a gene: 4. DNA of the CDR3: TGTGCCAGCAGTTTATCCGGGACAGGGTTTAATCAGCCCCAGCATTTT. Translated: CASSLSGTGFNQPQHF.

A note on this clone: The CDR3 does not close with the conserved phenylalanine or tryptophan, likely indicating a read error. The chain combines TRBV10-3 with TRBJ1-2, with D possibly being TRBD1 (5 bases). CDR1 is ENHRY and CDR2 is SYGVKD in the germline V gene. Trimming stripped 7 bases from V and 1 base from J, with 10 bases between. The CDR3 contains 13 residues. CDR3 in amino acids: CAITRDFNYGYTL. The DNA for the CDR3 is TGTGCCATCACTCGGGACTTTAACTATGGCTACACCCTC.

The chain recombines TRBV10-2 with TRBJ2-5; 11 nucleotides line up with TRBD2. CDR3 size: 15 residues. V lost 6 bases to trimming and J lost 4 bases; unmatched junction nucleotides: 7. CDR1 and CDR2 (germline): WSHSY, SAAADI. The DNA for the CDR3 is TGCGCCAGCAGGGGGAGTAGCGGGGGGGGAGAGACCCAGTACTTC. Encoded protein: CASRGSSGGGETQYF.

The CDR3 nucleotides read TGTGCCAGCTCACCATGGGTGGGAGAACAGCCCCAGCATTTT. Protein product: CASSPWVGEQPQHF. The chain carries TRBV18 and TRBJ1-5; D gene unclear. Germline CDR1 reads KGHSH; CDR2 reads LQKENI. V was cut by 2 bases and J by 7 bases, with 12 bases left in between. This CDR3 spans 14 amino acids.

This sequence joins TRBV11-2 and TRBJ1-1, with 7 bases lining up with TRBD1. Germline trimming cut 0 bases from V and 4 bases from J; bases unmatched to any gene: 5. CDR1 and CDR2 (germline): SGHAT, FQNNGV. The length of the CDR3 is 15 residues. In DNA, the CDR3 is TGTGCCAGCAGCTTAGAGACAGGGTGGGGCACTGAAGCTTTCTTT. The encoded protein is CASSLETGWGTEAFF.

The rearrangement uses TRBV29-1 and TRBJ1-1, with no clear D. Trimming shortened V by 3 bases and J by 6 bases, and 17 bases separated the two germline ends. The CDR3 is 14 amino acids. In germline, CDR1 is SQVTM, CDR2 ANQGSEA. The CDR3 region is CSVDPGVGSAEAFF. The CDR3, as DNA: TGCAGCGTTGATCCCGGGGTCGGGTCCGCTGAAGCTTTCTTT.

V usage is TRBV2 and J usage is TRBJ2-6; TRBD2 is a possible D gene (5 bases). Germline lookup yields CDR1 SNHLY and CDR2 FYNNEI. The ends were cut back, 2 bases at V and 4 bases at J, with 12 bases in the middle. This CDR3 region has 16 residues. CDR3 residues: CASSESGSAGANVLTF. The CDR3 DNA is TGTGCCAGCAGTGAATCGGGGTCAGCAGGGGCCAACGTCCTGACTTTC.

V is TRBV5-4 and J is TRBJ1-1, with D perhaps TRBD1 (6 bases). Trimming cost V 4 bases and J 1 base, with 17 bases left between them. The CDR3 contains 16 residues. In germline, CDR1 is SGHNT, CDR2 YYREEE (reference sequence). CDR3 sequence reads: CASSRGQNKENTEAFF. In DNA form, the CDR3 reads TGTGCCAGCAGCCGAGGACAGAACAAGGAGAACACTGAAGCTTTCTTT. Full variable domain (missing parts from reference TRBV5-4 and TRBJ1-1): ETGVTQSPTHLIKTRGQQVTLRCSSQSGHNTVSWYQQALGQGPQFIFQYYREEENGRGNFPPRFSGLQFPNYSSELNVNALELDDSALYLCASSRGQNKENTEAFFGQGTRLTVV.

The V call is TRBV6-1, the J call TRBJ1-5, with 7 bases fitting TRBD1. Trimming cost V 4 bases and J 1 base; bases outside gene matches: 4. Germline V gene data show CDR1 as MNHNS and CDR2 as SASEGT. CDR3 size: 15 residues. The chain's CDR3 is CASSARGESNQPQHF. CDR3 DNA: TGTGCCAGCAGTGCCAGGGGGGAAAGCAATCAGCCCCAGCATTTT.

The chain uses TRBV7-8 and TRBJ1-1, with no clear D. This CDR3 contains 15 residues. V lost 3 bases, J lost 1 base, and 12 bases lay in between. CDR1 SGHVS and CDR2 FQNEAQ come from the germline V gene. The CDR3 DNA sequence: TGTGCCAGCAGCTTTCTGGTGGTGGCGAACACTGAAGCTTTCTTT. This encodes CASSFLVVANTEAFF.

The chain uses TRBV7-2 and TRBJ1-2, with D uncertain. V was clipped by 5 bases and J by 8 bases, with 18 bases between them. The germline CDR1 and CDR2 sequences are SGHTA and FQGNSA. This CDR3 region has 14 residues. Here the CDR3 reads CASSGGKGGRGYTF. The DNA of the CDR3 is TGTGCCAGCAGCGGAGGGAAGGGAGGGAGAGGCTACACCTTC.

V gene TRBV4-3 combines with J gene TRBJ2-7, with D perhaps TRBD1 (6 bases). V was pared by 1 base and J by 3 bases, with 7 bases between. CDR1 LGHNA and CDR2 YSLEER come from the germline V gene. The CDR3 is 13 residues long. The CDR3 here is CASSQGTDYEQYF. CDR3 coding DNA: TGCGCCAGCAGCCAAGGGACAGACTACGAGCAGTACTTC.